The following is a TCR beta chain sequence with its context. Its binding antigen is unknown. There are no base qualities to consult, and no much larger clone falls within one base. Library preparation used the immunoSEQ multiplex PCR assay. For the multiplex PCR, a mixture combining 60 forward primers for TCR Vbeta segments and 13 reverse primers for TCR Jbeta segments was used. The CDR3 region of rearranged TCR beta genes was amplified from genomic DNA by a multiplex PCR assay. On the Illumina HiSeq System, the amplified TCR beta libraries were sequenced as 87-base-pair reads. As for the authors' bioinformatics: A later analysis counted about 80 million unique TCR beta chains across the 666 repertoires, and some 12 million of these chains were shared by at least two donors. Raw reads were error-corrected and collapsed into unique sequences with a nearest-neighbor algorithm that merged closely related sequences to remove PCR and sequencing errors. CDR3 sequences were aligned to IMGT reference sequences to assign V, D and J gene segments. For a sequence to be retained, at least a six-nucleotide match to both a V gene segment and a J gene segment was required. A rearrangement counted as productive if the CDR3 had no stop codons and remained in frame with V and J, and every other rearrangement counted as non-productive. CDR3 was defined according to IMGT convention as the region running from the second conserved V-encoded cysteine to the conserved J-encoded phenylalanine. Sequences without an unambiguous match to a single V gene segment were excluded from the earlier analysis of about 600 of the donors. In an earlier analysis of around 600 of the donors, V segments were called functional above 56.7% productive rearrangements and were called segregating when the between-donor standard deviation exceeded 5%. A statistical classification framework was developed to diagnose cytomegalovirus status using the catalog of TCR beta chain sequences. In a later analysis, V and J genes were assigned by comparing TCR nucleotide sequences against IMGT/GENE-DB human TR gene sequences. Using the TCRdist pipeline, a later analysis assigned CDR3 sequences along with most-parsimonious VDJ recombination scenarios. In a later analysis, each TCR beta chain was defined by its CDR3 amino acid sequence together with its V-gene family, and reads without a unique V-gene family were excluded. As a way to deal with suspected cross-contamination and a sequencing artifact, a later analysis dropped roughly 600 nucleotide sequences that were highly shared and had low generation probability. For each public chain, a later analysis derived a clonal expansion index from normalized ranks of inferred template counts within each repertoire. A later analysis computed generation probabilities with a VDJ recombination model fitted to out-of-frame rearrangements, and checked the results against IGoR. In a later analysis, hypergeometric tests were used to score TCR-TCR, TCR-HLA and TCR-CMV co-occurrence, with a repertoire-size bias correction applied to TCR pairs. A later analysis estimated false discovery rates by permuting HLA or CMV assignments 20 times. In a later analysis, co-occurring TCRs were grouped using DBSCAN, with TCRdist sequence similarity added in when clustering inside HLA-allele-positive subsets. Repertoires with fewer than 30,000 or more than 120,000 public chains, plus five repertoires with anomalous nucleotide sharing, were excluded from co-occurrence clustering. TCRdb stores this immuneACCESS table with in-frame sequences only. Part of the clones is absent; in the studies checked, under half of the shortfall reflects unresolved V genes, and no reason is known for the rest. V, J and clone size are those of that table, while D and trimming were read from the DNA. This sample gives a few hundred thousand clones in total; approximately 79% of them show up just once. Around 1.8% of the sample rests with the top ten.

The data stem from a study of cytomegalovirus exposure and HLA in healthy donors (dated by TCRdb to between 2016 and 2019). About the full investigation: In an earlier analysis of 587 of the donors, about 270 Gb of sequence data and 120 million or so unique TCR beta sequences from about 190 million T cells were reported. Approximately 300 gigabases of sequencing data and about 92 million unique TCR sequences made up an early release that covered nearly 650 HLA-typed donors. Besides the first cohort of roughly 660 subjects, a separate validation cohort made up of 95 to 150 different subjects was used. The number of typed donors differed by locus: about 620-640 for A, B, C, DRB1 and DQB1; approximately 530 for DQA1; around 610 for DPA1; and approximately 450 for DPB1. A later genetic analysis used genome-wide SNP genotypes for about three fifths of the 666 donors, treating that subset as a discovery cohort. The study was designed to test whether signatures of past pathogen exposure could be identified by cataloging public T cell receptors. Donor age, sex, ethnicity and CMV serostatus were collected together with the repertoire data. Of the 398 genotyped donors, approximately 83% fell in the genetic ancestry cluster associated with self-reported Caucasian donors. Rather than drawing on any new phenotypic data, the later analysis identified candidate immune exposures from TCR beta sequences and the way those sequences occurred across donors. Several DR-DQ haplotypes were handled as single units for association and clustering because linkage in the cohort was strong. To study patterns of TCR occurrence, a later analysis re-analyzed previously published TCR beta repertoires from 500 to 850 donors and added high-resolution HLA genotyping. The study used immunosequencing to profile the T cell repertoires of approximately 690 subjects and linked those repertoires to cytomegalovirus serostatus. In an earlier analysis of 587 of the donors, high-throughput TCR beta sequencing was used to judge whether each TCR beta V gene segment behaved as functional or pseudogenic. To predict cytomegalovirus infection status, the study brought together high-throughput TCR immunosequencing, statistical association of individual TCRs with disease status, and machine learning. All discovery cohort repertoires had been generated on a single sequencing platform. On average, around 200,000 unique TCR beta nucleotide sequences were sequenced per donor among 398 genotyped donors of the cohort, with 15% to 20% of those sequences being non-productive. Class I and class II HLA loci were covered by the typing at four-digit resolution.

In total, 600 or so healthy bone marrow donors made up the cohort. At the time of sampling, all cohort members were nominally healthy, though unrecorded immune exposures were likely present. The donor was CMV seronegative and belonged to the group of 350 or so seronegative cohort members. A peripheral blood sample was collected from each donor, and TCR beta sequencing was performed on peripheral blood mononuclear cells. Genomic DNA was extracted from the blood cell samples with the Qiagen DNeasy Blood Extraction Kit. What the authors observed across the whole study: Most TCR sequences were seen in very few donors, while some public TCRs were found in many individuals. According to a later genetic analysis, donors in an Asian-associated ancestry cluster had fewer N-insertions in productive TCRs than the approximately 670-donor mean. Sequencing depth was assumed to be roughly uniform across donors in the presence/absence analyses, though that assumption may not hold. In a later genetic analysis, a missense DCLRE1C variant was associated with V-gene and J-gene trimming of TCR beta chains, and the association was replicated in an independent cohort. The classifier was reported to diagnose cytomegalovirus status with high specificity and sensitivity in both the original and validation cohorts. A later analysis found that most CMV-associated TCR beta chains appeared HLA-restricted, with HLA associations seemingly driven largely by CMV exposure. At a false discovery rate of 0.05, a later analysis linked 15,000 to 20,000 TCR beta sequences to specific HLA alleles. The authors suggested that the approach could potentially be generalized to other disease states and immunological phenotypes. Assigning TCR associations to individual alleles was difficult when HLA alleles, especially DR and DQ, strongly co-occurred. A further reported finding was that TCR beta sequences accurately predicted the HLA-A and HLA-B alleles for most subjects in the first cohort. An earlier analysis of approximately 600 of the donors showed that most TCR beta V segments appeared in productive rearrangements either about 90% or about 30% of the time, which broadly matched IMGT annotations. Only TCR beta chains were sequenced in this cohort, and the absence of alpha or paired-chain data limited detectable features. A few of the identified cytomegalovirus-associated TCR beta chains were confirmed in vitro to be specific for cytomegalovirus antigens. HLA typing was unavailable for some donors at each locus, so association tests used only the typed subset. In a later analysis, TCR association rates were found to vary across HLA loci, with the most associated TCRs seen for DRB1 alleles and the fewest for HLA-C alleles. Some IMGT-functional V segments, including TRBV6-2 and TRBV6-3, could not be told apart with the 87-base-pair reads, so those segments were excluded. A group of highly shared sequence variants was considered likely to be a technical artifact of the sequencing pipeline. The only immune exposure information available for the cohort was CMV serostatus. In a later analysis, several top co-occurrence clusters were reported to appear linked to parvovirus B19, influenza, CMV and Epstein-Barr virus. Correlated functional status among segregating V segments might reflect linkage disequilibrium, but an unknown experimental factor could not be ruled out. In a later analysis, HLA-associated TCR beta chains were found to be more clonally expanded and to have lower generation probabilities than equally common non-associated chains. Because counts were too low, roughly 16 rarely observed V segments, including chromosome 9 orphons, were excluded from the earlier analysis of around 640 of the donors. The study listed 164 TCR beta chains as associated with cytomegalovirus.

V loses 4 bases at its end and J loses 3 bases; junction bases beyond the gene matches: 12. The germline V gene gives CDR1 as SGHTA and CDR2 as FQGNSA. There are 16 amino acids in the CDR3, from cysteine to phenylalanine inclusive. Left in the record is the CDR3 DNA by itself, 48 bases read in frame from the first base. This clonotype was obtained from a man younger than 35 in good health and CMV-seronegative. The V gene is TRBV7-2 and the J gene is TRBJ2-7; 7 bases in the junction line up with TRBD1. The sample taken for sequencing was PBMCs. The sequenced DNA is TGTGCCAGCAGCTCGGTTAACAGGGGAAATGGCTACGAGCAGTACTTC. Its protein product is CASSSVNRGNGYEQYF.